The source of this TCR beta chain is a study of Graves' ophthalmopathy and Graves' hyperthyroidism. This clonotype was recorded only once. RNA transcripts provided the template for amplifying TCR beta CDR3 regions. In the first round, RT-PCR was carried out with HTBI primers, and a multiplex PCR formed the second round. TCRdb itself ran the multiplex PCR reads through MiXCR, one entry per CDR3 protein. This table has about 380,000 distinct CDR3 sequences, roughly 14% appearing once. Material: peripheral blood. The sequence derives from a woman aged 18 to 35 with stable Graves' hyperthyroidism.

CDR3 region: CASSGVEAFF. CDR3 nucleotides: TGTGCCAGCAGCGGGGTAGAAGCTTTCTTT. The chain combines TRBV12-3 or TRBV12-4 with TRBJ1-1, with D hard to call. CDR3 length: 10 amino acids. Trimming shortened V by 6 bases and J by 8 bases, and 7 bases separated the two germline ends.